The TCR beta chain described here comes from a study (dated by TCRdb to between 2015 and 2017). Some background on the complete study: The study tested whether tumor-infiltrating Tregs in breast cancer are recruited from blood Tregs or converted in situ from other CD4+ T cell subsets.

Comments on this clonotype: What antigen it recognizes has not been identified. The sample holds no much larger clone one base away, and base qualities are not on file.

Full-length TCR variable regions were amplified by 5' RACE PCR with constant-region reverse primers, and semi-nested PCR with Nested Universal Primer A was subsequently performed. Using the ReliaPrep RNA Cell Miniprep System, total RNA was extracted, and the SMARTer RACE 5'/3' Kit was then used to reverse transcribe the RNA into 5'RACE-ready cDNA. Full-length TCR alpha and beta libraries were barcoded with multiplex adaptors and sequenced on an Illumina MiSeq. On the authors' methods: For each of nine subset-tissue groups, sequencing data from the five patients were pooled, and the groups were then compared using unsupervised clustering of TCR gene usage. Repertoire similarity was calculated with the Morisita-Horn index, weighting shared sequences by their contribution to each repertoire. TCRdb trimmed public reads at Q25 via fastp, called clones via MiXCR and kept in-frame beta chains. For every CDR3 protein sequence, its rows merge into one entry that carries the most common genes and DNA. What appears here as the V and J calls and clone size reflects TCRdb's work, not the paper's. The sample has over 50,000 distinct CDR3 sequences on record, 25% to 30% of them singletons. Together, the top ten hold 2.3% of the sample.

The paper's findings and limits, for the study overall: The greatest overlap of tumor-infiltrating Treg TCR alpha and beta sequences was observed with tumor naive CD4+ T cells, followed by blood naive CD4+ T cells. The larger-cohort validation was restricted to a single TCR beta V-J rearrangement rather than whole repertoires. Tumor memory CD4+ T cell TCR gene usage was found to cluster with blood and lymph node memory CD4+ cells and with lymph node naive CD4+ cells.

To purify naive CD4+ T cells, the Miltenyi Naive CD4+ T Cell Isolation kit was used, and CD25 microbeads served to deplete Tregs. Tregs, naive and memory CD4+ T cells from tumor, blood and ipsilateral draining lymph nodes of a few breast cancer patients underwent full-length TCR alpha and beta sequencing. Tumor tissue, along with lymph nodes from ipsilateral axillary dissection, was perfused with PBS, minced, and then digested using collagenase I and hyaluronidase. A purity exceeding 90% was confirmed by FACS for the sorted cell populations. This TCR came from a female donor with breast cancer. The sample comprised tumor-infiltrating naive CD4+ T cells sorted from the breast tumor. Interpreted using the paper, the cell subset or site label stands for: naive CD4+ T cells, CD4+CD45RA+CD25-.

The nucleotide sequence reads as follows: TGTGCCAGCAGCTCGGCCGGAGGTGAAGAGACCCAGTACTTC. It is translated as CASSSAGGEETQYF. The chain employs TRBV21-1 and TRBJ2-5; TRBD2, the table's D call, was not compared with the DNA. TRBV21-1 is annotated as a pseudogene. From cysteine to phenylalanine, the CDR3 is 14 amino acids long. Left in the record is the CDR3 DNA by itself, 42 bases read in frame from the first base.